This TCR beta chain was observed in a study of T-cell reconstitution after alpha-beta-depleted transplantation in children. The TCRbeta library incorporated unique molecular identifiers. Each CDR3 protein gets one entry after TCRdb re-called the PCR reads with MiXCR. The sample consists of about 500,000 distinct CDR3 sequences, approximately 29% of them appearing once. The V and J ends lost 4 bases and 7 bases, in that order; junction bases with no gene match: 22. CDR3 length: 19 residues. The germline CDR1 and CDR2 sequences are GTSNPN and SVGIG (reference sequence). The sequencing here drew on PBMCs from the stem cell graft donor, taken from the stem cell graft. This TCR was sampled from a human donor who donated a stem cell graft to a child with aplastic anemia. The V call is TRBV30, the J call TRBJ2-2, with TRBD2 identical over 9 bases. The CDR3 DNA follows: TGTGCCTGGAAGGGCCCAAATCCGGCGGGAGGGATTTTGGGCGGGGAGCTGTTTTTT. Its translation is CAWKGPNPAGGILGGELFF. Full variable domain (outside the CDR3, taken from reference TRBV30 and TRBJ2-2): SQTIHQWPATLVQPVGSPLSLECTVEGTSNPNLYWYRQAAGRGLQLLFYSVGIGQISSEVPQNLSASRPQDRQFILSSKKLLLSDSGFYLCAWKGPNPAGGILGGELFFGEGSRLTVL.